The next 27 T cell receptor beta chains were all read from a single sample in a study of blood T cell repertoires in COVID-19. Using immunoSEQ multiplex PCR, the repertoire was profiled, and TCRdb retains in-frame clones only, with some absent. The data hold about 40,000 clones, with around 83% observed a single time. The sample was peripheral blood. The receptors originated from a human donor in a cohort sampled during active COVID-19.

V and J are TRBV4-1 and TRBJ1-2, with 7 bases fitting TRBD1. CDR1 and CDR2 (germline): MGHRA, YSYEKL. After removal of 1 base from V and 3 bases from J, the junction contained 8 bases not matched to a gene. The CDR3 covers 16 residues. CDR3 nucleotides: TGCGCCAGCAGCCAAGGGACAGGCCGGAGGGACTATGGCTACACCTTC. The encoded protein is CASSQGTGRRDYGYTF.

This clone was observed a single time. The chain is built from TRBV28 and TRBJ2-1; 14 bases are a match to TRBD2. J gave up 9 bases and V 6 bases, and 7 bases lay outside the gene matches. Germline V gene data show CDR1 as MDHEN and CDR2 as SYDVKM. The CDR3 has 15 amino acids. CDR3 region: CASSLGTSGGVEQFF. The DNA for the CDR3 is TGTGCCAGCAGCCTAGGGACTAGCGGGGGTGTTGAGCAGTTCTTC.

This rearrangement joins TRBV5-1 to TRBJ2-3; 11 bases map to TRBD2. Germline V gene sequence: CDR1 SGHRS, CDR2 YFSETQ. The CDR3 sequence is 16 residues long. V shed 5 bases, J shed 4 bases, and the junction held 9 bases outside the gene matches. CDR3: CASRTRTSGFPDTQYF. For the CDR3, the DNA is TGCGCCAGCAGGACCCGGACTAGCGGGTTCCCAGATACGCAGTATTTT. Filled out from reference TRBV5-1 and TRBJ2-3, the complete variable domain reads KAGVTQTPRYLIKTRGQQVTLSCSPISGHRSVSWYQQTPGQGLQFLFEYFSETQRNKGNFPGRFSGRQFSNSRSEMNVSTLELGDSALYLCASRTRTSGFPDTQYFGPGTRLTVL.

CDR3 sequence reads: CASSTGGASTDTQYF. In nucleotides, the CDR3 is TGCGCCAGCAGCACCGGAGGGGCTAGCACAGATACGCAGTATTTT. The gene calls are TRBV5-1 and TRBJ2-3; D possibly corresponds to TRBD2 (6 bases). V dropped 4 bases and J dropped 0 bases, with 12 bases sitting between them. The CDR3 spans 15 residues. Germline CDR1 is SGHRS and CDR2 is YFSETQ.

The chain uses TRBV4-2 and TRBJ2-7, with 15 nucleotides matching TRBD2. V lost 4 bases to trimming and J lost 1 base; unmatched junction nucleotides: 20. CDR1 is LGHNA and CDR2 is YNFKEQ in the germline V gene. The length of the CDR3 is 22 residues. The CDR3 DNA sequence: TGTGCCAGCAGCCCCAAGAGTCTCTCCCGGACTAGCGGGGGGGCCCAATCCTACGAGCAGTACTTC. Its protein is CASSPKSLSRTSGGAQSYEQYF.

The chain links TRBV25-1 to TRBJ1-6, with D hard to call. The V gene's germline CDR1 is MGHDK and CDR2 SYGVNS. Deletions cut 8 bases from V and 9 bases from J, with 17 bases between. This CDR3 region has 14 residues. This CDR3 is CASDDGFGGSPLHF. The CDR3 DNA follows: TGTGCCAGCGATGACGGGTTTGGTGGTTCACCCCTCCACTTT.

J is TRBJ2-1 and V is TRBV2; D not resolved. The ends were cut back, 6 bases at V and 4 bases at J, with 4 bases in the middle. The CDR3 is 11 amino acids. The germline CDR1 and CDR2 sequences are SNHLY and FYNNEI. CDR3 sequence: CASSPYNEQFF. CDR3 DNA: TGTGCCAGCAGCCCGTACAATGAGCAGTTCTTC.

The chain is built from TRBV10-3 and TRBJ1-2; 9 bases are shared with TRBD1. CDR3 length: 13 amino acids. Germline V gives CDR1 ENHRY, CDR2 SYGVKD. The V segment lost 7 bases and the J segment 6 bases; nucleotides outside the gene matches: 6. The CDR3 DNA follows: TGTGCCATCACCAGGGACAGGGTGGATGGCTACACCTTC. Protein sequence: CAITRDRVDGYTF.

The chain joins TRBV6-5 to TRBJ1-5; TRBD1 is a possible D gene (6 bases). The germline V gene encodes CDR1 MNHEY and CDR2 SVGAGI. CDR3 size: 13 residues. Trimming removed 7 bases at V and 7 bases at J, with 14 bases between. CDR3 bases: TGTGCCAGCAAGCCAGGGGTAGACCAGCCCCAGCATTTT. The encoded protein is CASKPGVDQPQHF.

The CDR3 protein is CASSLGQGRGTQYF. CDR3 DNA: TGTGCCAGCAGCTTGGGTCAAGGAAGGGGTACGCAGTATTTT. This chain joins TRBV5-4 and TRBJ2-3; tentative D call: TRBD1 (5 bases). This CDR3 region has 14 residues. CDR1 is SGHNT and CDR2 is YYREEE in the germline V gene (reference sequence). Trimming took 0 bases from V and 8 from J, leaving 13 bases between them.

This clone came up once. The chain joins TRBV10-3 to TRBJ2-1, with 7 bases identical to TRBD1. Germline V gene data show CDR1 as ENHRY and CDR2 as SYGVKD. J was trimmed by 5 bases and V by 6 bases; bases with no gene match: 4. CDR3 size: 13 residues. CDR3 DNA sequence: TGTGCCATCAGCCGACAGGGAAACAATGAGCAGTTCTTC. This translates into CAISRQGNNEQFF.

The genes are TRBV3-1 (or the pseudogene TRBV3-2) and TRBJ2-3; 8 nucleotides agree with TRBD2. This CDR3 region has 16 residues. V lost 2 bases, J lost 2 bases, and 6 bases stayed unmatched. CDR1 and CDR2 from the germline V gene are LGHDT and YNNKEL (reference sequence). CDR3 sequence (DNA): TGTGCCAGCAGCCAACTTGCGGGAGGCGCCACAGATACGCAGTATTTT. Translation: CASSQLAGGATDTQYF.

The count of this clone is one. The V call is TRBV2, the J call TRBJ2-1; TRBD2 agrees at 14 bases. The CDR3 has 17 residues. CDR1 SNHLY and CDR2 FYNNEI come from the germline V gene. V was clipped by 6 bases and J by 0 bases; unmatched bases: 4. The CDR3 region is CASSPGLAGGSYNEQFF. In DNA, the CDR3 is TGTGCCAGCAGCCCTGGACTAGCGGGGGGCTCCTACAATGAGCAGTTCTTC.

This clone was counted a single time. This rearrangement joins TRBV7-8 to TRBJ2-1; 9 positions agree with TRBD1. V lost 4 bases and J lost 8; bases outside the gene matches: 9. Per the germline V gene, CDR1 is SGHVS and CDR2 is FQNEAQ. CDR3 length: 15 amino acids. CDR3 DNA: TGTGCCAGCAGCTCTGCTGGGACAGGGTTCGATGAGCAGTTCTTC. It codes for CASSSAGTGFDEQFF.

The chain carries TRBV2 and TRBJ1-2; 10 bases map to TRBD1. Germline V gene data show CDR1 as SNHLY and CDR2 as FYNNEI. The CDR3 is 14 residues long. V was pared by 7 bases and J by 2 bases, with 4 bases of the junction left unmatched. CDR3 loop: CASKTDRGNYGYTF. The CDR3 nucleotides are TGTGCCAGCAAAACGGACAGGGGGAACTATGGCTACACCTTC. Based on the CDR3 plus reference TRBV2 and TRBJ1-2, the full variable domain is EPEVTQTPSHQVTQMGQEVILRCVPISNHLYFYWYRQILGQKVEFLVSFYNNEISEKSEIFDDQFSVERPDGSNFTLKIRSTKLEDSAMYFCASKTDRGNYGYTFGSGTRLTVV.

The rearrangement joins TRBV5-1 to TRBJ2-5; D is possibly TRBD2 (6 bases). The CDR3 loop spans 13 amino acids. V was trimmed by 4 bases and J by 3 bases, leaving 10 bases between them. Germline CDR1 reads SGHRS; CDR2 reads YFSETQ. This CDR3 is CASSLGTEETQYF. The CDR3 DNA follows: TGCGCCAGCAGCCTAGGGACTGAAGAGACCCAGTACTTC.

The chain links TRBV24-1 to TRBJ1-5; D might be TRBD1 (5 bases). The V gene's germline CDR1 is KGHDR and CDR2 SFDVKD. This CDR3 has 13 amino acids. Trimming cost V 5 bases and J 2 bases, with 6 bases left between them. The CDR3, as DNA: TGTGCCACCAGTGGGGGGGGCAATCAGCCCCAGCATTTT. This gives the protein CATSGGGNQPQHF.

The rearrangement links TRBV24-1 to TRBJ2-3, with D unclear. The V end was cut by 3 bases, the J end by 4 bases, with 13 bases between. Germline CDR1 KGHDR, CDR2 SFDVKD. This CDR3 spans 15 amino acids. For the CDR3, the DNA is TGTGCCACCAGTGATGCCAGATCCCTAGCAGATACGCAGTATTTT. Translation: CATSDARSLADTQYF.

This chain links TRBV19 with TRBJ1-5, with D tentatively TRBD1 (6 bases). The germline CDR1 and CDR2 sequences are LNHDA and SQIVND (reference sequence). The CDR3 is made up of 14 amino acids. DNA of the CDR3: TGTGCGTTGGGGGCAGGGGCCGGCAATCAGCCCCAGCATTTT. This gives the protein CALGAGAGNQPQHF.

CDR3 DNA: TGTGCCAGCCGGGGCGACAGGGCCATCGACTATGGCTACACCTTC. This gives the protein CASRGDRAIDYGYTF. The rearrangement links TRBV18 to TRBJ1-2, with TRBD1 identical over 7 bases. J was trimmed by 3 bases and V by 8 bases; bases with no gene match: 12. CDR3 length equals 15 residues. Germline loops: CDR1 KGHSH, CDR2 LQKENI.

This chain joins TRBV27 and TRBJ1-4, with a possible D match to TRBD1 (5 bases). The germline V gene has CDR1 MNHEY and CDR2 SMNVEV (reference sequence). V was shortened by 2 bases and J by 10 bases, with 11 bases between the two germline ends. This CDR3 has 13 amino acids. CDR3 sequence: CASSLPGSGKLFF. CDR3 in DNA: TGTGCCAGCAGTTTACCAGGGTCTGGAAAACTGTTTTTT.

This clone has a handful of counts. The chain joins TRBV25-1 to TRBJ1-3, with 10 bases aligning to TRBD1. The V and J ends lost 6 bases and 5 bases, in that order; junction bases with no gene match: 10. This CDR3 is built from 16 residues. CDR1 is MGHDK and CDR2 is SYGVNS in the germline V gene. The CDR3: CASRPPGDRGRNTIYF. The CDR3 bases are TGTGCCAGCAGGCCACCCGGGGACAGGGGACGAAACACCATATATTTT.

The rearrangement joins TRBV21-1 to TRBJ2-7; TRBD2 is taken as the D call from the table, unchecked against the DNA. TRBV21-1 is reported as a pseudogene. This CDR3 is built from 13 residues. The CDR3 spells CARGGGTIYEQYF. CDR3 coding DNA: TGTGCCAGGGGGGGAGGAACGATCTACGAGCAGTACTTC.

The chain has TRBV5-4 and TRBJ1-2; 11 bases map to TRBD1. CDR1 is SGHNT and CDR2 is YYREEE in the germline V gene (reference sequence). There are 14 residues in the CDR3. V gave up 4 bases and J gave up 8 bases; unmatched junction bases: 7. Written as DNA, the CDR3 is TGTGCCAGCAGCCGCCCGGACAGGGGGCCGGGCTACACCTTC. It is translated as CASSRPDRGPGYTF.

The chain has TRBV9 and TRBJ2-4, with TRBD2 matching over 10 bases. CDR1 and CDR2 (germline): SGDLS, YYNGEE. The CDR3 is 19 residues long. The trim removed 0 bases at V and 1 base at J, leaving 10 bases unmatched. The CDR3 loop is CASSVGEAGGPVAKNIQYF. CDR3 coding DNA: TGTGCCAGCAGCGTAGGCGAAGCGGGGGGGCCTGTTGCCAAAAACATTCAGTACTTC.

V usage is TRBV5-4 and J usage is TRBJ2-5, with TRBD1 matching over 10 bases. The CDR3 loop spans 15 amino acids. J was trimmed by 4 bases and V by 0 bases; bases with no gene match: 3. CDR1 is SGHNT and CDR2 is YYREEE in the germline V gene (reference sequence). The CDR3, as DNA: TGTGCCAGCAGCTTGGGGGGGGACAGGGGAGAGACCCAGTACTTC. It specifies CASSLGGDRGETQYF.

This clone showed up just a few times. The chain uses TRBV2 and TRBJ1-6, with D unclear. This CDR3 is 16 amino acids long. Germline lookup yields CDR1 SNHLY and CDR2 FYNNEI. Trimming shortened V by 2 bases and J by 2 bases, and 10 bases separated the two germline ends. The CDR3 reads CASSELSRAYNSPLHF. Here the CDR3 DNA reads TGTGCCAGCAGTGAACTCAGCCGGGCCTATAATTCACCCCTCCACTTT.